A few counts support the clone carrying this T cell receptor (beta chain). V shed 2 bases and J 0 bases; nucleotides not matched to a gene: 8. There are 17 residues in the CDR3. The data were taken from a study of response to subunit inactivated influenza vaccine. TCRdb re-derived calls from the RT-PCR reads in MiXCR, one entry per CDR3 protein. The data contain more than 500,000 distinct CDR3 sequences, 11% of them singletons. This sample was shared with a second study, whose subject was T cells expressing NK-cell markers. According to that study: For TCR beta, cDNA was produced by 5'RACE template switching with UMIs. Sequenced donors, eight in total, included seven who were HCMV-seropositive and one who was seronegative. As a fraction of CD8+ T cells, dominant NKG2C+ clonotypes reached roughly 1.0-7.5% in over 5 donors.

The chain joins TRBV12-3 or TRBV12-4 to TRBJ2-5; 8 bases line up with TRBD2. The sequencing used PBMCs from blood, collected on the day of vaccination. This clonotype originated in a man aged 50-59 years who received an inactivated influenza vaccine. The CDR3: CASSLNPPSGYQETQYF. For the CDR3, the DNA is TGTGCCAGCAGTTTAAACCCCCCTAGCGGGTACCAAGAGACCCAGTACTTC.